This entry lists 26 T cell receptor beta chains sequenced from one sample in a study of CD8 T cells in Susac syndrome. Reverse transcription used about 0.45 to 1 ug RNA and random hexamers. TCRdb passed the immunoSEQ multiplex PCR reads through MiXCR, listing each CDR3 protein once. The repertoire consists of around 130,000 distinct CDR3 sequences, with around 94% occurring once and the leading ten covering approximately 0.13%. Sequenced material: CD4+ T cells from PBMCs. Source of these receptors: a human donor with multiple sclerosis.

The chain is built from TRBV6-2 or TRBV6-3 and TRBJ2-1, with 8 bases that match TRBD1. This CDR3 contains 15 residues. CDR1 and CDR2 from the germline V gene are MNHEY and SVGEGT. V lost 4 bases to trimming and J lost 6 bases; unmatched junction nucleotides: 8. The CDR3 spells CASSWTGLDINEQFF. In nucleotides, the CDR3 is TGTGCCAGCAGTTGGACAGGGTTGGATATCAATGAGCAGTTCTTC.

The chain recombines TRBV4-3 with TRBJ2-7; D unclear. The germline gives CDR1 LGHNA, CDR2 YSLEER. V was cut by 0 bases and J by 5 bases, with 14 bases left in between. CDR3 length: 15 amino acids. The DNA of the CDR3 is TGCGCCAGCAGCCAAGAGTTCGACTGGTTCCACGAGCAGTACTTC. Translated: CASSQEFDWFHEQYF.

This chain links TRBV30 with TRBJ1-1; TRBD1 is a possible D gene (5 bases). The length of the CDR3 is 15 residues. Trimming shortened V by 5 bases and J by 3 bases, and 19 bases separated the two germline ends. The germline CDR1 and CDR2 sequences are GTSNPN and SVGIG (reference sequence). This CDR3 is CAWLWAGRGDTEAFF. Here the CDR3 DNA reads TGTGCCTGGTTATGGGCGGGACGAGGTGACACTGAAGCTTTCTTT.

In DNA, the CDR3 is TGTGCCAGCAGCTTAGGACGGCGGGGGGGCCGGACCGGGGAGCTGTTTTTT. This sequence encodes CASSLGRRGGRTGELFF. This chain uses TRBV7-2 with TRBJ2-2; 9 bases match TRBD2. This CDR3 is built from 17 residues. Germline V CDR1 and CDR2: SGHTA, FQGNSA. The V and J ends lost 1 base and 5 bases, in that order; junction bases with no gene match: 8.

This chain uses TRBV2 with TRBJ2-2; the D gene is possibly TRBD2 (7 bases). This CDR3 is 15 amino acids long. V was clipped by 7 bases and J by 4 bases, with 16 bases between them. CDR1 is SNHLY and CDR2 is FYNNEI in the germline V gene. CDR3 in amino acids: CASILGGASTGELFF. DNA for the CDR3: TGTGCCAGCATATTGGGGGGGGCGAGCACCGGGGAGCTGTTTTTT.

CDR3 amino acids: CASSLEGTGEAFF. The CDR3 bases are TGTGCCAGCAGTCTAGAAGGGACAGGCGAAGCTTTCTTT. The genes are TRBV6-2 or TRBV6-3 and TRBJ1-1; 8 bases map to TRBD1. Germline CDR1 reads MNHEY; CDR2 reads SVGEGT. The CDR3 covers 13 residues. Trimming cost V 5 bases and J 8 bases; bases outside gene matches: 7.

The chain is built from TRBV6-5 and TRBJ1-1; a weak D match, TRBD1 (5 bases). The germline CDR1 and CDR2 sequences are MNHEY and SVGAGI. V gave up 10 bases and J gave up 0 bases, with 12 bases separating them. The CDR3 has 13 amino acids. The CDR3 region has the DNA TGTGCCACCCGGGACCGCCTGAACACTGAAGCTTTCTTT. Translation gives CATRDRLNTEAFF.

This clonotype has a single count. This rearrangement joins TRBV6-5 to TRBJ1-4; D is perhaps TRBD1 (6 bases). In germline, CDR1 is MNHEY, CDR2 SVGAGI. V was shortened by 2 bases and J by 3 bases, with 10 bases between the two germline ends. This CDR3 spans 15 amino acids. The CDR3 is CASSYADSSNEKLFF. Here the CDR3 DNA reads TGTGCCAGCAGTTACGCGGACAGTTCTAATGAAAAACTGTTTTTT.

CDR3 sequence: CASRDGLGAAEAFF. CDR3 DNA sequence: TGTGCCAGCAGAGACGGTCTGGGGGCTGCTGAAGCTTTCTTT. The chain has TRBV6-5 and TRBJ1-1; possibly TRBD1 for D (6 bases). CDR3 length equals 14 residues. Trimming removed 6 bases from V and 6 bases from J, with 17 bases in between. Germline lookup yields CDR1 MNHEY and CDR2 SVGAGI.

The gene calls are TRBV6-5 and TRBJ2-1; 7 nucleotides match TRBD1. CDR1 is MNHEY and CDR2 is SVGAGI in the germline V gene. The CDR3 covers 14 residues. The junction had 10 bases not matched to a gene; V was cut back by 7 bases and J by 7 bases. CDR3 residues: CASILRTGVNEQFF. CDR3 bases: TGTGCCAGCATTCTCCGCACAGGGGTGAATGAGCAGTTCTTC.

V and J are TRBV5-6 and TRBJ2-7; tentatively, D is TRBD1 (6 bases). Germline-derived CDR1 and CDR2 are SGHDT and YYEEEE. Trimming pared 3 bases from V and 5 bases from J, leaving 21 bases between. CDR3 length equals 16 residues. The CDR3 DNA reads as TGTGCCAGCAGCTCCCTGGGAACAGGGTTTAGGAACGAGCAGTACTTC. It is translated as CASSSLGTGFRNEQYF.

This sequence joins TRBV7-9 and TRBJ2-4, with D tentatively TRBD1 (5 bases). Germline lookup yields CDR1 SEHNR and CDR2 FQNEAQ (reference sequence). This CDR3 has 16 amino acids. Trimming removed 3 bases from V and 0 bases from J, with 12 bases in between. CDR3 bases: TGTGCCAGCAGCTTTATGACAGACCCAGCCAAAAACATTCAGTACTTC. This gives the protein CASSFMTDPAKNIQYF.

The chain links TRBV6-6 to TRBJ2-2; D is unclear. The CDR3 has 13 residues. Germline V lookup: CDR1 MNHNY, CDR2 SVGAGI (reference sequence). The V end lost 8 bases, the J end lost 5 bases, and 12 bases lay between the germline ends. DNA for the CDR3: TGTGCCAGCGGGCTATCAAGGACCGGGGAGCTGTTTTTT. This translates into CASGLSRTGELFF.

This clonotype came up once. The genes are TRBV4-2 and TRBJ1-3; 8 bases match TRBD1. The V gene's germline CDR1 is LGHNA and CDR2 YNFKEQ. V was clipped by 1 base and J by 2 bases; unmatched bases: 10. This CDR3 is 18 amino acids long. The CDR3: CASSQAGGGPDPGNTIYF. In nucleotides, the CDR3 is TGTGCCAGCAGCCAAGCAGGGGGCGGCCCGGACCCTGGAAACACCATATATTTT.

The CDR3 sequence is CSFSYSNQPQHF. The CDR3, as DNA: TGCAGCTTCAGCTATAGCAATCAGCCCCAGCATTTT. The V call is TRBV29-1, the J call TRBJ1-5; D gene unclear. V was trimmed by 8 bases and J by 0 bases, leaving 8 bases between them. This CDR3 region has 12 residues. Looked up from germline, CDR1 is SQVTM and CDR2 is ANQGSEA. Variable domain in full (rest from reference TRBV29-1 and TRBJ1-5): SAVISQKPSRDICQRGTSLTIQCQVDSQVTMMFWYRQQPGQSLTLIATANQGSEATYESGFVIDKFPISRPNLTFSTLTVSNMSPEDSSIYLCSFSYSNQPQHFGDGTRLSIL.

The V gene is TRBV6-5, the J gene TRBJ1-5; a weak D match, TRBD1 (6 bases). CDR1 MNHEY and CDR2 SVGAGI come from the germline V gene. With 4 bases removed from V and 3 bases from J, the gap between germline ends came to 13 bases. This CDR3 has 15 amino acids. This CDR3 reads CASSLGGPPNQPQHF. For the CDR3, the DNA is TGTGCCAGCAGTTTAGGGGGACCCCCCAATCAGCCCCAGCATTTT.

The CDR3 is CASSEPGGNYGYTF. The CDR3 DNA sequence: TGTGCCAGCAGTGAACCCGGAGGGAACTATGGCTACACCTTC. The chain links TRBV25-1 to TRBJ1-2; D is ambiguous. The CDR3 sequence is 14 residues long. Trimming removed 2 bases at V and 2 bases at J, with 9 bases between. Germline loops: CDR1 MGHDK, CDR2 SYGVNS.

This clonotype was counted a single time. CDR3 sequence (DNA): TGCAGCGTTGTCAGGACAGGGGGCACTGAAGCTTTCTTT. Protein sequence: CSVVRTGGTEAFF. The J gene is TRBJ1-1, the V gene TRBV29-1, with TRBD1 identical over 10 bases. In germline, CDR1 is SQVTM, CDR2 ANQGSEA. With V trimmed by 4 bases and J by 4 bases, 3 bases remained unmatched. This CDR3 is built from 13 residues.

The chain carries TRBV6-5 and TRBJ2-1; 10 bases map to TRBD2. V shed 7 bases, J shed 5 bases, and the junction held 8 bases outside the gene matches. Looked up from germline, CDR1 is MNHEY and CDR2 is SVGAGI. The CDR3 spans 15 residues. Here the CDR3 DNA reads TGTGCCAGCACCAATCTAGCGGGAGTGCACAATGAGCAGTTCTTC. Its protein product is CASTNLAGVHNEQFF.

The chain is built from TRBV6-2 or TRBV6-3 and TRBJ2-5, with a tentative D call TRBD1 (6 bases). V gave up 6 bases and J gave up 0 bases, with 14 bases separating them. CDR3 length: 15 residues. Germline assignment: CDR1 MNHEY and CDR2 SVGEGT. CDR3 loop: CASRKITGYQETQYF. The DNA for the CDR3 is TGTGCCAGCAGAAAGATTACAGGGTACCAAGAGACCCAGTACTTC.

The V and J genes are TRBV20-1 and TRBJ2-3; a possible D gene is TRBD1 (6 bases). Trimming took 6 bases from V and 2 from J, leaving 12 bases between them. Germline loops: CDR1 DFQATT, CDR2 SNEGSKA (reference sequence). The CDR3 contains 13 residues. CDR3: CSAQGPSTDTQYF. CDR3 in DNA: TGCAGTGCCCAGGGGCCTTCCACAGATACGCAGTATTTT.

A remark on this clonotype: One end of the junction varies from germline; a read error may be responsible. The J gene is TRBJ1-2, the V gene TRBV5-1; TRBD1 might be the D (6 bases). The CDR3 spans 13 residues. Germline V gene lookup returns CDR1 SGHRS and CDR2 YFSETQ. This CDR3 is CASSLQGDYGYTF. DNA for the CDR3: TGTGCCAGCAGCCTACAGGGAGACTATGGCTACACCTTC.

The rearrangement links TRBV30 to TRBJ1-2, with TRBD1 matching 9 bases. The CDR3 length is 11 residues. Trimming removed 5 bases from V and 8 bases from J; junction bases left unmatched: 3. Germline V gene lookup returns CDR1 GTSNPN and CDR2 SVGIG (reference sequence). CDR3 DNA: TGTGCCTGGGCCGGGACAGGGGGCTACACCTTC. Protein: CAWAGTGGYTF. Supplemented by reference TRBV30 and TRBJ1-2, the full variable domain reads SQTIHQWPATLVQPVGSPLSLECTVEGTSNPNLYWYRQAAGRGLQLLFYSVGIGQISSEVPQNLSASRPQDRQFILSSKKLLLSDSGFYLCAWAGTGGYTFGSGTRLTVV.

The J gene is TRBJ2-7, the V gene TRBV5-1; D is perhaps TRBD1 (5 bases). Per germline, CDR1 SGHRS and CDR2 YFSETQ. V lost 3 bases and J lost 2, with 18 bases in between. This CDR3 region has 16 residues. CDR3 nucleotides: TGCGCCAGCAGCTCCGACTCTAACAGGCTAGCCTACGAGCAGTACTTC. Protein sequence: CASSSDSNRLAYEQYF.

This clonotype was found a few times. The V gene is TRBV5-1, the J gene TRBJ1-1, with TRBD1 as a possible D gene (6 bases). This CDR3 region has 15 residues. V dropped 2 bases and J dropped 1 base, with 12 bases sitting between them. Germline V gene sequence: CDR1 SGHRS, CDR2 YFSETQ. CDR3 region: CASSFDGQQNTEAFF. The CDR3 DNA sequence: TGCGCCAGCAGCTTTGATGGACAGCAGAACACTGAAGCTTTCTTT.

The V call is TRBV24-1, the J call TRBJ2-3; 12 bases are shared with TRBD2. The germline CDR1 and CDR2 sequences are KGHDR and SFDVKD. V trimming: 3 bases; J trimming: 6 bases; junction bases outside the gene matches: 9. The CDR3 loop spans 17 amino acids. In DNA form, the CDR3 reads TGTGCCACCAGTGATCCCTCCCCTACTAGCGGGAGGGATACGCAGTATTTT. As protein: CATSDPSPTSGRDTQYF.